The clone carrying this TCR beta chain was counted many times. Its antigen is currently unknown. The source of the sample is a study of regulatory T cells in long-lasting Graves disease. Study results and caveats: Compared with new cases, persistent Graves' patients showed reduced TCR diversity. Small numbers of samples may have cut accuracy.

CDR3-region Arm-PCR and iRepertoire HTBI primers produced the TCR beta libraries. TCRdb ran MiXCR on the multiplex PCR reads and lists one entry per CDR3 protein. The data show about 330,000 distinct CDR3 sequences, 15% to 20% seen once. Time point denoted: newly diagnosed GD, antithyroid drugs for less than 3 months. The authors made the TCR library using RNA they extracted from PBMCs. Another study also made use of these data, one on T cells in Graves' hyperthyroidism and ophthalmopathy.

This receptor was identified in a woman aged 18-29 years with Graves disease. Sequenced material: peripheral blood mononuclear cells (PBMCs), taken at new diagnosis, from a patient treated with antithyroid drugs.

This chain's CDR3 is CASSSWTGGPNTEAFF. Here the CDR3 DNA reads TGCGCCAGCAGCTCGTGGACAGGTGGCCCGAACACTGAAGCTTTCTTT. The chain links TRBV5-1 to TRBJ1-1, with TRBD1 matching over 7 bases. Germline CDR1 SGHRS, CDR2 YFSETQ. J was trimmed by 1 base and V by 3 bases; bases with no gene match: 9. The CDR3 is made up of 16 amino acids.